Detailed here is one TCR beta chain. Trimming pared 0 bases from V and 3 bases from J, leaving 9 bases between. This CDR3 contains 14 residues. CDR1 is MGHRA, CDR2 YSYEKL, per germline. The data were taken from a study of T cells in Graves' hyperthyroidism and ophthalmopathy. Template material for amplifying TCR beta CDR3 regions consisted of RNA transcripts. The HTBI primer set served for first-round RT-PCR of the TCR CDR3. MiXCR, run by TCRdb on the multiplex PCR reads, gives a single entry per CDR3 protein. The sample lists about 400,000 distinct CDR3 sequences; about 16% were seen once. Source material: blood. The receptor was isolated from a woman in her thirties with Graves' hyperthyroidism. The gene calls are TRBV4-1 and TRBJ2-7, with unresolved D. The CDR3, as DNA: TGCGCCAGCAGCCAAGATTCCGGGCTCTACGAGCAGTACTTC. Protein: CASSQDSGLYEQYF.